This TCR beta chain was sequenced in a study of T cell responses to AZD1222 COVID-19 vaccine. The V end lost 1 base, the J end lost 2 bases, and 12 bases lay between the germline ends. The CDR3 runs 15 residues. Germline CDR1 SGHVS, CDR2 FQNEAQ. TCRdb's table, derived via immunoSEQ multiplex PCR, lists solely in-frame clones and lacks some. The sample lists roughly 110,000 clones, around 91% seen once, with around 20% in the top ten. The clonotype comes from an adult in good health. Here the sequenced sample was peripheral blood, taken on day 0 of AZD1222 vaccination. This chain connects TRBV7-8 to TRBJ2-7; possibly TRBD1 for D (8 bases). CDR3 bases: TGTGCCAGCAGCTTAGGGACAGGGAGGGCCTACGAGCAGTACTTC. Translating it yields CASSLGTGRAYEQYF.